The 28 T cell receptor beta chains presented below share a single source sample, sequenced in a study of patients and donors after allogeneic stem cell transplantation. Each CDR3 protein is one row after TCRdb ran MiXCR on the RT-PCR reads. The sample records about 960,000 distinct CDR3 sequences, 15% to 20% being singletons. Sequenced material: blood, either unsorted or a sorted T cell fraction (not recorded which). The source is a human donor who was either an allogeneic HSCT recipient or a stem cell or donor lymphocyte infusion donor (not recorded which). It is not recorded whose cells these are; they may come from a transplant donor.

This chain links TRBV7-9 with TRBJ2-1; TRBD1 agrees at 7 bases. CDR3 length equals 15 residues. V lost 1 base and J lost 6; bases outside the gene matches: 6. Germline lookup yields CDR1 SEHNR and CDR2 FQNEAQ (reference sequence). CDR3 residues: CASSLGTGVLNEQFF. CDR3 nucleotide sequence: TGTGCCAGCAGCTTAGGCACAGGGGTTCTCAATGAGCAGTTCTTC.

The chain carries TRBV9 and TRBJ2-2; weak D call: TRBD2 (5 bases). V lost 3 bases to trimming and J lost 6 bases, with 12 bases between them. In germline, CDR1 is SGDLS, CDR2 YYNGEE. This CDR3 is built from 14 residues. Here the CDR3 DNA reads TGTGCCAGCAGCGCAGGTGTGGGAGCCGGGGAGCTGTTTTTT. Amino acids: CASSAGVGAGELFF.

The V and J genes are TRBV9 and TRBJ1-1; unclear D gene. The CDR3 totals 14 residues. Germline loops: CDR1 SGDLS, CDR2 YYNGEE. V lost 0 bases to trimming and J lost 5 bases, with 11 bases between them. CDR3: CASSVARGGTEAFF. In DNA, the CDR3 is TGTGCCAGCAGCGTAGCTCGGGGAGGGACTGAAGCTTTCTTT.

This chain uses TRBV18 with TRBJ1-1, with D unclear. The V gene lost 3 bases and the J gene lost 6 bases, with 8 bases spanning the gap. The CDR3 is 12 residues long. The V gene's germline CDR1 is KGHSH and CDR2 LQKENI. The CDR3 bases are TGTGCCAGCTCACCGTACGGCGCTGAAGCTTTCTTT. Protein sequence: CASSPYGAEAFF. Together with reference TRBV18 and TRBJ1-1, the CDR3 gives the full variable domain: NAGVMQNPRHLVRRRGQEARLRCSPMKGHSHVYWYRQLPEEGLKFMVYLQKENIIDESGMPKERFSAEFPKEGPSILRIQQVVRGDSAAYFCASSPYGAEAFFGQGTRLTVV.

This clonotype appeared a few times. The V and J genes are TRBV20-1 and TRBJ2-1, with no clear D. Germline loops: CDR1 DFQATT, CDR2 SNEGSKA (reference sequence). The CDR3 loop spans 14 amino acids. Trimming pared 6 bases from V and 3 bases from J, leaving 15 bases between. CDR3 sequence: CSAPKRSGYNEQFF. The CDR3 DNA follows: TGCAGTGCCCCAAAGAGGTCCGGCTACAATGAGCAGTTCTTC.

V and J are TRBV7-2 and TRBJ1-2; tentative D call: TRBD1 (5 bases). CDR1 SGHTA and CDR2 FQGNSA come from the germline V gene. The CDR3 sequence is 14 residues long. Trimming shortened V by 2 bases and J by 4 bases, and 11 bases separated the two germline ends. CDR3 DNA sequence: TGTGCCAGCAGCTTAAATGGGGGACCCTATGGCTACACCTTC. It encodes CASSLNGGPYGYTF.

This clonotype has a handful of counts. The V gene is TRBV4-1, the J gene TRBJ1-1; a weak D match, TRBD1 (6 bases). CDR1 MGHRA and CDR2 YSYEKL come from the germline V gene. The CDR3 has 15 amino acids. The V gene lost 3 bases and the J gene lost 1 base, with 12 bases spanning the gap. CDR3 amino acids: CASSQGLGQNTEAFF. The CDR3 DNA sequence: TGCGCCAGCAGCCAGGGGTTGGGACAGAACACTGAAGCTTTCTTT.

The rearrangement uses TRBV3-1 and TRBJ2-3; D is uncertain. The germline V and J ends were trimmed by 3 bases and 4 bases, with 5 bases remaining between them. CDR1 and CDR2 (germline): LGHDT, YNNKEL (reference sequence). This CDR3 has 12 amino acids. This chain's CDR3 is CASSHLADTQYF. The CDR3 DNA reads as TGTGCCAGCAGCCATTTGGCAGATACGCAGTATTTT.

CDR3 nucleotides: TGTGCCAGCACTCCCCTCGGGTTGACAGGGGCCAACGTCCTGACTTTC. Residues: CASTPLGLTGANVLTF. This chain joins TRBV9 and TRBJ2-6; D call uncertain. The CDR3 length is 16 residues. Trimming pared 6 bases from V and 4 bases from J, leaving 17 bases between. Germline-derived CDR1 and CDR2 are SGDLS and YYNGEE.

This clonotype has only one observation. This chain links TRBV20-1 with TRBJ2-1; TRBD2 is a possible D gene (6 bases). CDR3 length equals 17 residues. V dropped 1 base and J dropped 6 bases, with 22 bases sitting between them. Germline CDR1 reads DFQATT; CDR2 reads SNEGSKA (reference sequence). The CDR3 coding sequence is TGCAGTGCTAGAGGGGGGGTTTGGAGGCGGGAAGGCAATGAGCAGTTCTTC. This translates into CSARGGVWRREGNEQFF.

This clonotype was counted a few times. The genes are TRBV6-5 and TRBJ1-3; no clear D. The CDR3 contains 14 residues. V lost 2 bases and J 2 bases, leaving 7 bases between the germline ends. Looked up from germline, CDR1 is MNHEY and CDR2 is SVGAGI. The CDR3: CASSYLGAGNTIYF. The CDR3, as DNA: TGTGCCAGCAGTTACCTTGGGGCTGGAAACACCATATATTTT.

The chain is built from TRBV7-8 and TRBJ2-7; 7 nucleotides align to TRBD1. The V and J ends lost 6 bases and 6 bases, in that order; junction bases with no gene match: 5. This CDR3 contains 12 residues. Germline loops: CDR1 SGHVS, CDR2 FQNEAQ. The CDR3 bases are TGTGCCAGCAGGGCGGACAGGCCCGAGCAGTACTTC. It translates to CASRADRPEQYF.

This clonotype was observed a few times. The J gene is TRBJ1-4, the V gene TRBV25-1; 7 bases are shared with TRBD1. With V trimmed by 0 bases and J by 8 bases, 9 bases remained unmatched. Germline lookup yields CDR1 MGHDK and CDR2 SYGVNS. This CDR3 has 16 residues. The CDR3 nucleotides are TGTGCCAGCAGTGAATATTGGCAGGGGGAAAGGGAAAAACTGTTTTTT. Its translation is CASSEYWQGEREKLFF.

V gene TRBV9 combines with J gene TRBJ1-6; D unresolved. The V end lost 2 bases, the J end lost 5 bases, and 8 bases lay between the germline ends. The CDR3 contains 14 residues. CDR1 is SGDLS and CDR2 is YYNGEE in the germline V gene. As DNA, the CDR3 is TGTGCCAGCAGCGTCCGGACCGATAATTCACCCCTCCACTTT. Translated, it gives CASSVRTDNSPLHF.

The table lists this clonotype with a few counts. V usage is TRBV12-3 or TRBV12-4 and J usage is TRBJ1-2; D unclear. This CDR3 is built from 14 residues. V lost 2 bases, J lost 3 bases, and 10 bases lay in between. The CDR3 is CASSLSSAYYGYTF. The CDR3, as DNA: TGTGCCAGCAGTTTATCTTCAGCGTACTATGGCTACACCTTC.

This clonotype showed up just a few times. Lacking the conserved final phenylalanine or tryptophan, this CDR3 likely reflects a read error. The DNA is omitted, as the CDR3 cannot be located on it reliably, and the CDR3 follows TCRdb's listing. V and J are TRBV20-1 and TRBJ2-1; the D segment call TRBD1 is taken from the table without a DNA check. CDR1 is DFQATT, CDR2 SNEGSKA, per germline (reference sequence). From its first to its last residue, the CDR3 has 11 amino acids. The CDR3 here is CSAREPGQEEI.

J is TRBJ1-1 and V is TRBV6-5; D gene unclear. This CDR3 comprises 12 residues. Trimming shortened V by 0 bases and J by 12 bases, and 11 bases separated the two germline ends. The germline gives CDR1 MNHEY, CDR2 SVGAGI. Here the CDR3 reads CASSYSTSEPFF. For the CDR3, the DNA is TGTGCCAGCAGTTACTCGACCAGCGAACCTTTCTTT.

The table lists this clonotype with a few counts. CDR3 DNA sequence: TGTGCCAGCACCTACTCCGGTACGCAGTATTTT. This codes for CASTYSGTQYF. The genes are TRBV6-1 and TRBJ2-3; D gene ambiguous. V gave up 7 bases and J gave up 8 bases, with 10 bases separating them. The CDR3 loop spans 11 amino acids. Germline V gives CDR1 MNHNS, CDR2 SASEGT.

This chain joins TRBV10-3 and TRBJ1-1; D uncertain. CDR1 is ENHRY and CDR2 is SYGVKD in the germline V gene. This CDR3 spans 14 amino acids. Deletions cut 0 bases from V and 1 base from J, with 6 bases between. The DNA of the CDR3 is TGTGCCATCAGTGAGTCGAAGACGAACACTGAAGCTTTCTTT. Its protein product is CAISESKTNTEAFF.

The genes are TRBV9 and TRBJ2-7; 7 bases fit TRBD2. The V gene's germline CDR1 is SGDLS and CDR2 YYNGEE. This CDR3 has 16 amino acids. The J segment lost 5 bases and the V segment lost 0 bases, leaving 11 bases of the junction unmatched. The CDR3 nucleotides read TGTGCCAGCAGCGTAGCTTTGGCGGGAGAGCGAAACGAGCAGTACTTC. It is translated as CASSVALAGERNEQYF.

The chain carries TRBV19 and TRBJ2-7; TRBD2 matches at 14 bases. The CDR3 runs to 15 residues. Unmatched junction bases numbered 7, after V lost 6 bases and J lost 6 bases. CDR1 is LNHDA, CDR2 SQIVND, per germline (reference sequence). The CDR3 DNA reads TGTGCCAGTAGCCCGGGACTAGCGGGAGACTTCGAGCAGTACTTC. It specifies CASSPGLAGDFEQYF. Full variable domain (outside the CDR3, taken from reference TRBV19 and TRBJ2-7): DGGITQSPKYLFRKEGQNVTLSCEQNLNHDAMYWYRQDPGQGLRLIYYSQIVNDFQKGDIAEGYSVSREKKESFPLTVTSAQKNPTAFYLCASSPGLAGDFEQYFGPGTRLTVT.

This rearrangement joins TRBV15 to TRBJ2-3; weak D call: TRBD2 (5 bases). Trimming removed 5 bases at V and 6 bases at J, with 21 bases between. This CDR3 has 16 residues. The germline CDR1 and CDR2 sequences are LNHNV and YYDKDF (reference sequence). The CDR3 protein is CATSLGGRRSGDTQYF. As DNA, the CDR3 is TGTGCCACCAGCTTAGGTGGCAGGAGATCGGGGGATACGCAGTATTTT.

Here the CDR3 reads CASSYRGTAPITSTDTQYF. The CDR3 bases are TGTGCCAGCAGCTACCGGGGGACAGCCCCCATTACTAGCACAGATACGCAGTATTTT. V gene TRBV5-6 combines with J gene TRBJ2-3; weak D call: TRBD1 (7 bases). The V gene's germline CDR1 is SGHDT and CDR2 YYEEEE. The V end was cut by 3 bases, the J end by 0 bases, with 23 bases between. The CDR3 runs to 19 residues.

Only a few counts were recorded for this clonotype. V usage is TRBV12-3 or TRBV12-4 and J usage is TRBJ2-7; possibly TRBD1 or TRBD2 for D (5 bases each). This CDR3 comprises 17 residues. The V gene lost 5 bases and the J gene lost 3 bases, with 23 bases spanning the gap. For the CDR3, the DNA is TGTGCCAGCAGTCCCCAGCCCCTACCGGGGCGGCACTACGAGCAGTACTTC. This gives the protein CASSPQPLPGRHYEQYF.

This chain links TRBV2 with TRBJ1-2, with D uncertain. The germline CDR1 and CDR2 sequences are SNHLY and FYNNEI. The CDR3 totals 15 residues. V gave up 8 bases and J gave up 8 bases, with 24 bases separating them. Here the CDR3 reads CASQPGRLRVEGYTF. The CDR3 bases are TGTGCCAGCCAACCTGGACGGCTGCGGGTGGAAGGCTACACCTTC.

This clonotype was recorded a few times. This chain connects TRBV7-2 to TRBJ2-3; no clear D gene. The germline V and J ends were trimmed by 0 bases and 4 bases, with 8 bases remaining between them. CDR1 is SGHTA, CDR2 FQGNSA, per germline. The CDR3 sequence is 14 residues long. The CDR3 DNA follows: TGTGCCAGCAGCTTAGCGTGGAATGCAGATACGCAGTATTTT. Amino acid sequence: CASSLAWNADTQYF.

This clonotype turned up a few times. The chain combines TRBV5-1 with TRBJ2-7, with 7 bases identical to TRBD2. V was pared by 4 bases and J by 1 base, with 2 bases of the junction left unmatched. The CDR3 length is 13 residues. Germline V gene sequence: CDR1 SGHRS, CDR2 YFSETQ. The CDR3 DNA reads as TGCGCCAGCAGCATCGGGAGGTCCTACGAGCAGTACTTC. Translating gives CASSIGRSYEQYF.

The chain is built from TRBV6-1 and TRBJ2-5; maybe TRBD2 (5 bases). Germline assignment: CDR1 MNHNS and CDR2 SASEGT. Between the trimmed V and J ends, which lost 5 bases and 5 bases, there was a span of 12 bases. The CDR3 is made up of 13 amino acids. This CDR3 reads CASSNGGLETQYF. The CDR3 region has the DNA TGTGCCAGCAGTAACGGAGGTTTGGAGACCCAGTACTTC.